This is a list of T cell receptor beta chains from one sample in a study of T cells after yellow fever vaccination. TCRdb redid the calling of the 5' RACE reads with MiXCR, one entry per CDR3 protein. The sample has 450,000 to 550,000 distinct CDR3 sequences; 20% to 25% are singletons. The sample here was PBMCs, taken 21 days after the first yellow fever vaccination. These receptors all come from a man younger than 35 who received the YFV17D yellow fever vaccine. CDR3s include the opening cysteine and the closing phenylalanine or tryptophan. The D gene is left open where the match is weak. Clone size is given for some rows only: seen once, a few or many times, or a class if the clone is expanded.

len	v_gene	j_gene	abundance	d_gene	CDR3aa	CDR3nt
15	TRBV7-9	TRBJ2-1	NA	TRBD1	CASSFPLGDRDEQFF	TGTGCCAGCAGCTTTCCCCTGGGCGACAGGGATGAGCAGTTCTTC
13	TRBV4-1	TRBJ1-1	NA	NA	CASSRGGLGEAFF	TGCGCCAGCAGTCGGGGGGGGTTGGGTGAAGCTTTCTTT
16	TRBV21-1	TRBJ2-7	NA	NA	CASSKAPHPEPYEQYF	TGTGCCAGCAGCAAAGCCCCCCACCCGGAACCCTACGAGCAGTACTTC
14	TRBV5-1	TRBJ1-5	many	TRBD1	CASSIGQGEQPQHF	TGCGCCAGCAGCATCGGACAGGGAGAGCAGCCCCAGCATTTT
16	TRBV7-2	TRBJ2-5	NA	NA	CASSLTGFGGRETQYF	TGTGCCAGCAGCTTAACGGGTTTCGGGGGTCGAGAGACCCAGTACTTC
13	TRBV30	TRBJ1-4	many	NA	CAWSGAENEKLFF	TGTGCCTGGAGTGGGGCAGAGAATGAAAAACTGTTTTTT
14	TRBV28	TRBJ1-5	few	NA	CASRGWTRNQPQHF	TGTGCCAGCAGGGGATGGACTCGGAATCAGCCCCAGCATTTT
14	TRBV6-1	TRBJ2-2	many	NA	CASSGTAYTGELFF	TGTGCCAGCAGTGGGACAGCGTACACCGGGGAGCTGTTTTTT
15	TRBV30	TRBJ2-1	few	TRBD1	CAWSSGTGVYNEQFF	TGTGCCTGGAGTTCCGGGACAGGGGTCTACAATGAGCAGTTCTTC
13	TRBV10-3	TRBJ2-5	NA	NA	CATRWGLQETQYF	TGTGCCACGAGATGGGGACTCCAAGAGACCCAGTACTTC
15	TRBV5-1	TRBJ2-3	few	TRBD2	CASSFFPGGADTQYF	TGCGCCAGCAGCTTCTTCCCCGGGGGGGCAGATACGCAGTATTTT
16	TRBV10-3	TRBJ2-3	NA	NA	CAISAVGQTNTDTQYF	TGTGCCATCAGTGCCGTTGGACAGACAAACACAGATACGCAGTATTTT
16	TRBV6-5	TRBJ2-3	few	TRBD2	CASSYRAGGPLDTQYF	TGTGCCAGCAGTTACAGGGCGGGGGGGCCTTTAGATACGCAGTATTTT
13	TRBV5-5	TRBJ2-7	NA	NA	CASSLRQRNEQYF	TGTGCCAGCAGCCTGAGACAGCGCAACGAGCAGTACTTC
16	TRBV6-5	TRBJ2-5	NA	NA	CASSSSPAGGSGTQYF	TGTGCCAGCAGTTCCTCCCCGGCAGGGGGGTCGGGGACCCAGTACTTC
13	TRBV9	TRBJ2-2	NA	NA	CASSVGLSGELFF	TGTGCCAGCAGCGTCGGGCTTTCCGGGGAGCTGTTTTTT
13	TRBV29-1	TRBJ2-7	few	TRBD1	CSVGQGEIYEQYF	TGCAGCGTGGGACAGGGAGAGATATACGAGCAGTACTTC
14	TRBV4-3	TRBJ1-5	NA	TRBD1	CASSQGDRGGPQHF	TGCGCCAGCAGCCAAGGCGACAGGGGGGGACCCCAGCATTTT
15	TRBV5-1	TRBJ2-2	few	NA	CASSLQLSHTGELFF	TGCGCCAGCAGCTTGCAGCTATCTCACACCGGGGAGCTGTTTTTT
16	TRBV7-2	TRBJ2-1	NA	TRBD2	CASSPRVAGGQGEQFF	TGTGCCAGCAGCCCCCGGGTAGCGGGGGGGCAGGGTGAGCAGTTCTTC
18	TRBV29-1	TRBJ2-5	NA	TRBD2	CSVEVFSGGLQNQETQYF	TGCAGCGTTGAGGTTTTCAGCGGGGGGCTCCAAAATCAAGAGACCCAGTACTTC
18	TRBV4-2	TRBJ2-1	few	NA	CASSPPPGASSSYNEQFF	TGTGCCAGCAGCCCTCCCCCAGGGGCCTCGAGCTCCTACAATGAGCAGTTCTTC
13	TRBV7-2	TRBJ1-1	once	NA	CASSTRQDREAFF	TGTGCCAGCAGCACCCGACAGGACCGTGAAGCTTTCTTT
17	TRBV7-3	TRBJ2-1	few	NA	CASSLEGPDSYYNEQFF	TGTGCCAGCAGCTTAGAGGGTCCGGACTCCTACTACAATGAGCAGTTCTTC
16	TRBV4-3	TRBJ2-2	NA	NA	CASSQDPGHSTGELFF	TGCGCCAGCAGCCAAGATCCGGGACATAGCACCGGGGAGCTGTTTTTT
16	TRBV12-3/TRBV12-4	TRBJ1-2	few	NA	CASSLSQGVPNYGYTF	TGTGCCAGCAGTTTATCGCAGGGAGTCCCTAACTATGGCTACACCTTC
19	TRBV6-1	TRBJ2-1	NA	NA	CASSRESSGDQRPYNEQFF	TGTGCCAGCAGCCGTGAGAGCTCGGGGGACCAACGTCCCTACAATGAGCAGTTCTTC
15	TRBV29-1	TRBJ2-2	many	NA	CSVDGARGSTGELFF	TGCAGCGTTGATGGGGCTCGGGGGAGCACCGGGGAGCTGTTTTTT
18	TRBV6-2/TRBV6-3	TRBJ2-3	NA	TRBD2	CASSTTISSGGLLNTQYF	TGTGCCAGCAGTACGACTATATCTAGCGGGGGGCTCCTCAATACGCAGTATTTT
15	TRBV10-3	TRBJ1-1	NA	NA	CAISESPGEGTEAFF	TGTGCCATCAGTGAGTCGCCAGGGGAAGGAACTGAAGCTTTCTTT
14	TRBV11-2	TRBJ2-7	NA	TRBD2	CASSWAGGAREQYF	TGTGCCAGCAGCTGGGCCGGGGGGGCTCGGGAGCAGTACTTC
14	TRBV29-1	TRBJ1-1	NA	TRBD1	CSVEAWGQGTEAFF	TGCAGCGTTGAAGCCTGGGGACAGGGAACTGAAGCTTTCTTT
16	TRBV7-2	TRBJ2-3	few	TRBD1	CASSPRWGQGTDTQYF	TGTGCCAGCAGCCCCAGGTGGGGACAGGGCACAGATACGCAGTATTTT
16	TRBV24-1	TRBJ2-1	few	NA	CATSDPRGVTRNEQFF	TGTGCCACCAGTGATCCCAGGGGGGTGACGAGAAATGAGCAGTTCTTC
13	TRBV7-2	TRBJ2-5	NA	NA	CASSLGGTETQYF	TGTGCCAGCAGCTTAGGAGGGACAGAGACCCAGTACTTC
9	TRBV15	TRBJ2-3	NA	NA	CATVHTQYF	TGTGCCACCGTCCATACGCAGTATTTT
18	TRBV7-8	TRBJ2-5	NA	NA	CASSLTGNPGRSQETQYF	TGTGCCAGCAGCCTTACAGGGAATCCTGGGCGTTCCCAAGAGACCCAGTACTTC
13	TRBV10-3	TRBJ2-7	NA	NA	CAISEGEFYEQYF	TGTGCCATCAGTGAAGGCGAGTTCTACGAGCAGTACTTC
15	TRBV3-1	TRBJ2-5	few	NA	CASSEPTRYQETQYF	TGTGCCAGCAGCGAACCCACTAGGTACCAAGAGACCCAGTACTTC
17	TRBV11-2	TRBJ2-3	few	TRBD2	CASSLDPAGAGPDTQYF	TGTGCCAGCAGCTTAGATCCAGCGGGGGCCGGGCCAGATACGCAGTATTTT
17	TRBV20-1	TRBJ1-4	NA	TRBD1	CSARDVGGRSTNEKLFF	TGCAGTGCTAGAGATGTAGGGGGCAGATCAACTAATGAAAAACTGTTTTTT
15	TRBV30	TRBJ2-1	NA	TRBD1	CAWSVGQGRYNEQFF	TGTGCCTGGAGTGTAGGACAGGGAAGATACAATGAGCAGTTCTTC
15	TRBV7-9	TRBJ1-1	NA	NA	CASSFRGSVNTEAFF	TGTGCCAGCAGCTTTAGGGGATCCGTGAACACTGAAGCTTTCTTT
15	TRBV7-8	TRBJ2-3	NA	NA	CASSSAGEVTDTQYF	TGTGCCAGCAGCAGCGCAGGGGAAGTCACAGATACGCAGTATTTT
15	TRBV7-2	TRBJ1-4	few	NA	CASSSRVATNEKLFF	TGTGCCAGCAGCTCCAGGGTAGCGACTAATGAAAAACTGTTTTTT
14	TRBV5-1	TRBJ1-4	NA	TRBD1	CASSSGQGGEKLFF	TGCGCCAGCAGCTCCGGACAGGGGGGAGAAAAACTGTTTTTT
12	TRBV28	TRBJ1-4	many	NA	CASSSSHRKLFF	TGTGCCAGCAGTTCGTCACATCGGAAACTGTTTTTT
15	TRBV15	TRBJ2-3	few	TRBD2	CATSRRTSLTDTQYF	TGTGCCACCAGCAGGCGGACTAGCCTGACAGATACGCAGTATTTT
16	TRBV5-4	TRBJ2-7	NA	TRBD1	CASSSGRDRVSYEQYF	TGTGCCAGCAGCTCGGGTCGGGACAGGGTCTCCTACGAGCAGTACTTC
16	TRBV28	TRBJ2-2	NA	NA	CASSFYLGGNTGELFF	TGTGCCAGCAGTTTCTATCTTGGGGGGAACACCGGGGAGCTGTTTTTT
15	TRBV5-8	TRBJ2-3	NA	TRBD2	CASSFGLAGRDTQYF	TGTGCCAGCAGCTTTGGACTAGCGGGGAGAGATACGCAGTATTTT
18	TRBV7-6	TRBJ2-1	few	TRBD2	CASSLVVGGADSHNEQFF	TGTGCCAGCAGCTTAGTCGTCGGGGGGGCTGATTCCCACAATGAGCAGTTCTTC
20	TRBV5-1	TRBJ2-3	NA	TRBD2	CASSPLQTSGGIDSTDTQYF	TGCGCCAGCAGCCCTTTACAGACTAGCGGGGGGATCGATAGCACAGATACGCAGTATTTT